These 18 T cell receptor beta chains were all obtained from the same sample, sequenced in a study of vaccination and CD4 T cells after COVID-19. Their antigens remain unidentified. Sequenced with the Oncomine TCR Beta short-read assay was DNA taken from cultured CD4+ T cells. TCRdb itself ran the PCR reads through MiXCR, one entry per CDR3 protein. The data contain some 11,000 distinct CDR3 sequences, 69% of them seen just once; the ten biggest clones take up approximately 10%. Treatment described: roughly 11-day PBMC culture with coronavirus spike peptide pools or control peptides (ViraFEST assay). Sample: CD4+ T cells from blood, cultured in vitro. These receptor sequences come from a human donor who had recovered from COVID-19.

This clonotype is medium-sized (0.01 to 0.1%) in the sample. The chain employs TRBV12-3 or TRBV12-4 and TRBJ1-2; D is ambiguous. The CDR3 has 15 amino acids. Trimming took off 5 bases at V and 4 bases at J, with 17 bases between the two ends. This chain's CDR3 is CASSKNRRDSYGYTF. The CDR3 region has the DNA TGTGCCAGCAGTAAAAACCGAAGGGATAGCTATGGCTACACCTTC.

This clonotype has a handful of counts. V and J are TRBV27 and TRBJ1-1, with TRBD1 identical over 7 bases. CDR3 length: 13 residues. The germline gives CDR1 MNHEY, CDR2 SMNVEV (reference sequence). Trimming took 5 bases from V and 2 from J; bases not matched to a gene: 2. The chain's CDR3 is CASSRQGNTEAFF. CDR3 nucleotides: TGTGCCAGCAGTCGACAGGGTAACACTGAAGCTTTCTTT.

J is TRBJ2-6 and V is TRBV20-1, with D perhaps matching TRBD2 (5 bases). Germline loops: CDR1 DFQATT, CDR2 SNEGSKA (reference sequence). This CDR3 has 17 amino acids. The ends were cut back, 4 bases at V and 0 bases at J, with 16 bases in the middle. This chain's CDR3 is CSATPDFAFSGANVLTF. The CDR3 DNA is TGCAGTGCTACCCCGGACTTCGCGTTCTCTGGGGCCAACGTCCTGACTTTC.

The chain joins TRBV7-9 to TRBJ2-2, with 10 bases lining up with TRBD2. The CDR3 runs to 17 residues. With V trimmed by 2 bases and J by 2 bases, 5 bases remained unmatched. The germline gives CDR1 SEHNR, CDR2 FQNEAQ (reference sequence). CDR3 residues: CASSLSTSGKNTGELFF. The CDR3, as DNA: TGTGCCAGCAGCTTATCCACTAGCGGGAAAAACACCGGGGAGCTGTTTTTT. The whole variable domain, filled in from reference TRBV7-9 and TRBJ2-2, reads DTGVSQNPRHKITKRGQNVTFRCDPISEHNRLYWYRQTLGQGPEFLTYFQNEAQLEKSRLLSDRFSAERPKGSFSTLEIQRTEQGDSAMYLCASSLSTSGKNTGELFFGEGSRLTVL.

The chain combines TRBV20-1 with TRBJ2-4, with 9 bases aligning to TRBD1. Germline assignment: CDR1 DFQATT and CDR2 SNEGSKA (reference sequence). V gave up 3 bases and J gave up 7 bases; unmatched junction bases: 10. The CDR3 is 15 residues long. The CDR3 spells CSARDDTGGVNIQYF. The CDR3 DNA follows: TGCAGTGCTAGGGATGATACAGGGGGCGTGAACATTCAGTACTTC.

The chain carries TRBV10-3 and TRBJ2-1; 9 bases fit TRBD2. CDR3 length equals 15 residues. Germline V lookup: CDR1 ENHRY, CDR2 SYGVKD. J gave up 6 bases and V 8 bases, and 11 bases lay outside the gene matches. The CDR3: CAIRREGLIINEQFF. Written as DNA, the CDR3 is TGTGCCATCCGGCGGGAGGGCCTAATTATCAATGAGCAGTTCTTC.

This clonotype appeared once. The rearrangement links TRBV15 to TRBJ2-2, with D perhaps matching TRBD2 (5 bases). Germline loops: CDR1 LNHNV, CDR2 YYDKDF (reference sequence). V was clipped by 3 bases and J by 2 bases, with 16 bases between them. The CDR3 covers 17 residues. For the CDR3, the DNA is TGTGCCACCAGCAGGGAGACCCCCGGGATAAACACCGGGGAGCTGTTTTTT. This translates into CATSRETPGINTGELFF. The entire variable domain, with the rest obtained from reference TRBV15 and TRBJ2-2, is as follows: DAMVIQNPRYQVTQFGKPVTLSCSQTLNHNVMYWYQQKSSQAPKLLFHYYDKDFNNEADTPDNFQSRRPNTSFCFLDIRSPGLGDTAMYLCATSRETPGINTGELFFGEGSRLTVL.

The gene calls are TRBV7-3 and TRBJ1-1; 7 positions match TRBD1. J gave up 1 base and V 4 bases, and 3 bases lay outside the gene matches. Per germline, CDR1 SGHTA and CDR2 FQGTGA. The CDR3 sequence is 14 residues long. CDR3: CASSYQGGNTEAFF. DNA for the CDR3: TGTGCCAGCAGCTACCAGGGGGGGAACACTGAAGCTTTCTTT.

The V call is TRBV5-1, the J call TRBJ2-2, with D unresolved. V was cut by 0 bases and J by 3 bases, with 0 bases left in between. The CDR3 sequence is 12 residues long. Germline values: CDR1 SGHRS, CDR2 YFSETQ. The CDR3 reads CASSLDTGELFF. The CDR3 DNA reads as TGCGCCAGCAGCTTGGACACCGGGGAGCTGTTTTTT.

The chain recombines TRBV6-4 with TRBJ2-3; TRBD2 matches 8 bases. The trim removed 4 bases at V and 4 bases at J, leaving 10 bases unmatched. Germline-derived CDR1 and CDR2 are MRHNA and SNTAGT. The length of the CDR3 is 16 residues. CDR3 loop: CASSVVASGGADTQYF. CDR3 nucleotide sequence: TGTGCCAGCAGTGTAGTGGCGAGCGGGGGTGCAGATACGCAGTATTTT.

The genes are TRBV6-1 and TRBJ1-5; 12 bases line up with TRBD1. CDR1 is MNHNS and CDR2 is SASEGT in the germline V gene. After removal of 6 bases from V and 7 bases from J, the junction contained 16 bases not matched to a gene. The length of the CDR3 is 18 residues. CDR3 sequence: CASSPSGTGGVLRQPQHF. CDR3 coding DNA: TGTGCCAGCAGCCCTTCTGGGACAGGGGGCGTTTTACGACAGCCCCAGCATTTT.

The chain is built from TRBV12-3 or TRBV12-4 and TRBJ1-1; tentative D call: TRBD1 (5 bases). The germline V and J ends were trimmed by 6 bases and 0 bases, with 17 bases remaining between them. This CDR3 is built from 16 residues. CDR3 in DNA: TGTGCCAGCAGCACTAGACCGGGACGCTTGAACACTGAAGCTTTCTTT. It yields the protein CASSTRPGRLNTEAFF.

The rearrangement links TRBV7-2 to TRBJ1-6; 7 positions agree with TRBD1. Germline trimming cut 3 bases from V and 7 bases from J; bases unmatched to any gene: 6. The CDR3 is 15 amino acids. Germline lookup yields CDR1 SGHTA and CDR2 FQGNSA. This CDR3 is CASSFFRTGNSPLHF. The CDR3 DNA is TGTGCCAGCAGCTTTTTTAGGACAGGAAATTCACCCCTCCACTTT.

The V gene is TRBV7-2, the J gene TRBJ2-1; D gene uncertain. This CDR3 is built from 15 residues. V lost 3 bases and J 5 bases, leaving 14 bases between the germline ends. Germline CDR1 is SGHTA and CDR2 is FQGNSA. The CDR3 coding sequence is TGTGCCAGCAGCTTCGATAGGGCCCGACACAATGAGCAGTTCTTC. This encodes CASSFDRARHNEQFF.

This clonotype occurred a few times. The V and J genes are TRBV2 and TRBJ2-5; a weak D match, TRBD2 (5 bases). Germline CDR1 is SNHLY and CDR2 is FYNNEI. The CDR3 has 11 residues. V lost 8 bases, J lost 5 bases, and 9 bases lay in between. CDR3 sequence: CASGSGETQYF. The CDR3 DNA follows: TGTGCCAGCGGGAGTGGGGAGACCCAGTACTTC.

By its share, this clonotype is medium-sized (0.01 to 0.1%). The chain has TRBV12-3 or TRBV12-4 and TRBJ2-1; 13 bases line up with TRBD2. The CDR3 consists of 16 residues. Trimming removed 0 bases from V and 9 bases from J; junction bases left unmatched: 5. The CDR3 DNA reads TGTGCCAGCAGTTTAGCCACCGGACTAGCGGGGGCTGAGCAGTTCTTC. Translating it yields CASSLATGLAGAEQFF.

The chain couples TRBV6-1 to TRBJ2-7, with D perhaps matching TRBD2 (5 bases). The CDR3 is 14 amino acids. Germline-derived CDR1 and CDR2 are MNHNS and SASEGT. The V and J ends lost 4 bases and 0 bases respectively, with 10 bases between them. For the CDR3, the DNA is TGTGCCAGCAGTGGTGTAGCGAGCTCCTACGAGCAGTACTTC. It codes for CASSGVASSYEQYF.

This rearrangement joins TRBV11-3 to TRBJ2-3; 12 bases map to TRBD2. With 5 bases clipped from V and 0 bases from J, the junction kept 9 bases outside the gene matches. This CDR3 has 18 amino acids. CDR1 and CDR2 from the germline V gene are SGHNT and YENEEA. CDR3 in amino acids: CASSGPSGGAISTDTQYF. CDR3 sequence (DNA): TGTGCCAGCAGCGGGCCTAGCGGGGGGGCGATAAGCACAGATACGCAGTATTTT.